A selection of T cell receptor beta chains follows, all from one sample in a study of blood T cell repertoires in COVID-19. Sequencing was performed with immunoSEQ multiplex PCR; in TCRdb, only in-frame clones are kept and a portion is missing. The sample includes around 75,000 clones, about 88% seen only once; the top ten take around 3.9%. Specimen: peripheral blood. The receptors here all came from a man aged 65 to 79 with active COVID-19. The CDR3 runs from the conserved cysteine through the conserved F or W. The D gene is left open where the match is weak. Rows give clone size only sometimes, using once, few, many, or a class for an expanded clone.

TRBD1,TRBJ1-2,TRBV2,few,TGTGCCAGCAGTGAAGGGGGACAGGAAATAAACTATGGCTACACCTTC,CASSEGGQEINYGYTF
-,TRBJ2-7,TRBV28,-,TGTGCCAGCAGCTCCCCAGACAGGCCGTCCTACGAGCAGTACTTC,CASSSPDRPSYEQYF
-,TRBJ1-4,TRBV9,-,TGTGCCAGCAGCGCCCCAGGGGCCCATGAAAAACTGTTTTTT,CASSAPGAHEKLFF
-,TRBJ2-7,TRBV7-2,-,TGTGCCAGCAGCTTAGGCCCGGGGACCTACGAGCAGTACTTC,CASSLGPGTYEQYF
TRBD1,TRBJ2-7,TRBV19,-,TGTGCCAGCCAGTGGGGACAGGGCTCCTACGAGCAGTACTTC,CASQWGQGSYEQYF
TRBD2,TRBJ2-2,TRBV6-6,-,TGTGCCAGCAGTGGGGGGACTAGCGGACTCACCGGGGAGCTGTTTTTT,CASSGGTSGLTGELFF
-,TRBJ2-7,TRBV7-2,-,TGTGCCAGCAGCCCGAGCGGCAACCCCGCCTACGAGCAGTACTTC,CASSPSGNPAYEQYF
TRBD2,TRBJ2-7,TRBV7-2,once,TGTGCCAGCAGCTTAGATACTAGCGGGAGGTATGAGCAGTACTTC,CASSLDTSGRYEQYF
-,TRBJ2-1,TRBV19,-,TGTGCCAGTAGTATGAGGGCTAGCGCTTACAATGAGCAGTTCTTC,CASSMRASAYNEQFF
TRBD2,TRBJ2-2,TRBV30,few,TGTGCCTGGAGTAGACTAGCGACGAACACCGGGGAGCTGTTTTTT,CAWSRLATNTGELFF
-,TRBJ1-6,TRBV3-1/TRBV3-2,-,TGTGCCAGCAGCCTCGGCCTCGGGGGGAATTTGACACCCCTCCACTTT,CASSLGLGGNLTPLHF
-,TRBJ1-5,TRBV6-1,-,TGTGCCAGCAGTGAATTCGGGGGAAGCAATCAGCCCCAGCATTTT,CASSEFGGSNQPQHF
TRBD2,TRBJ2-5,TRBV7-9,once,TGTGCCAGCAGCCCGGTGGGGGGGGAGACCCAGTACTTC,CASSPVGGETQYF
TRBD2,TRBJ2-7,TRBV4-3,-,TGCGCCAGCAGCCAAGAGCCGCAGGGGAGCGGGAGAACCTACGAGCAGTACTTC,CASSQEPQGSGRTYEQYF
-,TRBJ2-3,TRBV9,-,TGTGCCAGCAGCCCAGGGGCCAACTGGGCAGATACGCAGTATTTT,CASSPGANWADTQYF
TRBD1,TRBJ2-7,TRBV13,-,TGTGCCAGCAGCTTAGAGTGGACAGGGTCGGGAGAGCAGTACTTC,CASSLEWTGSGEQYF
-,TRBJ1-2,TRBV7-6,-,TGTGCCAGCAGCTTAGGGGCAGGGTATAACTATGGCTACACCTTC,CASSLGAGYNYGYTF
-,TRBJ1-2,TRBV3-1/TRBV3-2,-,TGTGCCAGCAGCCCCGGGACTTATACCCATGGCTACACCTTC,CASSPGTYTHGYTF
-,TRBJ2-7,TRBV7-3,-,TGTGCCAGCAGCTTAACGAGAGGAGGGGAGCAGTACTTC,CASSLTRGGEQYF
-,TRBJ1-2,TRBV7-9,-,TGTGCCAGCAGCCCTTGGGCGGGGGATGGCTACACCTTC,CASSPWAGDGYTF
TRBD1,TRBJ1-3,TRBV5-4,-,TGTGCCAGCAGCTTGGCGGGACAGCGCTCTGGAAACACCATATATTTT,CASSLAGQRSGNTIYF
-,TRBJ1-5,TRBV3-1/TRBV3-2,few,TGTGCCAGCAGCCCCCGTGGGGCTCAGCCCCAGCATTTT,CASSPRGAQPQHF
-,TRBJ2-2,TRBV19,few,TGTGCCAGTAGTTTTCTTGGGGCCGCGAACACCGGGGAGCTGTTTTTT,CASSFLGAANTGELFF
TRBD2,TRBJ2-3,TRBV7-9,-,TGTGCCAGCAGCCCGTCTAGCGGGAGGCCACCGGATACGCAGTATTTT,CASSPSSGRPPDTQYF
-,TRBJ2-3,TRBV18,-,TGTGCCAGCTCACCCACGCCGAGGGATACGCAGTATTTT,CASSPTPRDTQYF
-,TRBJ1-4,TRBV19,-,TGTGCCAGTAGTTCCCTACAGTCTTCAACTAATGAAAAACTGTTTTTT,CASSSLQSSTNEKLFF
-,TRBJ2-2,TRBV3-1/TRBV3-2,-,TGTGCCAGCAGCCAAGATGGGCCCAGGGCGGACACCGGGGAGCTGTTTTTT,CASSQDGPRADTGELFF
TRBD2,TRBJ2-3,TRBV2,-,TGTGCCAGCAGTGGGGACTACCGGACGGATACGCAGTATTTT,CASSGDYRTDTQYF
TRBD2,TRBJ2-7,TRBV5-1,-,TGCGCCAGCAGCCCCCTAGCGGGAGCCCCAGGGGAGCAGTACTTC,CASSPLAGAPGEQYF
TRBD1,TRBJ2-7,TRBV4-3,-,TGCGCCAGCAGCCAAGACAGGGGGCAAGAGCAGTACTTC,CASSQDRGQEQYF
TRBD1,TRBJ2-5,TRBV5-1,-,TGCGCCAGCAGCTTGGACACAGGGGGGTGGGAGACCCAGTACTTC,CASSLDTGGWETQYF
-,TRBJ2-7,TRBV21-1,-,TGTGCCAGCAGCAAAGAAGGGGACAGGGCTCTATACGAGCAGTACTTC,CASSKEGDRALYEQYF
-,TRBJ1-5,TRBV3-1/TRBV3-2,-,TGTGCCAGCAGCCGGGCTGAGGCGGGAGCCCCCCAGCATTTT,CASSRAEAGAPQHF
TRBD2,TRBJ2-3,TRBV5-1,-,TGCGCCAGCAGCTTGGGCGGCGGGAGTGGCACAGATACGCAGTATTTT,CASSLGGGSGTDTQYF
TRBD2,TRBJ2-3,TRBV19,few,TGTGCCAGTAGTATCGGGCTAGCGGGAGGCCTTGGGGATACGCAGTATTTT,CASSIGLAGGLGDTQYF
TRBD2,TRBJ2-3,TRBV5-1,-,TGCGCCAGCAGCCATAGCGGGATCGCCGCAGATACGCAGTATTTT,CASSHSGIAADTQYF
-,TRBJ1-1,TRBV15,-,TGTGCCACCAGCAGAGTCGGGGAAGCTTTCTTT,CATSRVGEAFF
TRBD1,TRBJ1-5,TRBV6-5,once,TGTGCCAGCAGTAACGACAGGGCCCGGCCCCAGCATTTT,CASSNDRARPQHF
TRBD1,TRBJ2-1,TRBV9,-,TGTGCCAGCAGCCCTAGGGGGACAGGGGCTTACAATGAGCAGTTCTTC,CASSPRGTGAYNEQFF
TRBD2,TRBJ2-5,TRBV18,-,TGTGCCAGCTCACCCCGGACTAGCGGGAGAGGAGGGGGGCAAGAGACCCAGTACTTC,CASSPRTSGRGGGQETQYF
TRBD1,TRBJ1-5,TRBV19,-,TGTGCCAGTACCGCCAGACAGGGGCCTAGCAATCAGCCCCAGCATTTT,CASTARQGPSNQPQHF
TRBD1,TRBJ2-7,TRBV6-6,-,TGTGCCAGCACCTGGGGGGACAGGGGTCGCGAGCAGTACTTC,CASTWGDRGREQYF
TRBD1,TRBJ1-3,TRBV5-1,-,TGCGCCAGCAGCCCAGACGGGACAGCTACTGGAAACACCATATATTTT,CASSPDGTATGNTIYF
-,TRBJ1-5,TRBV19,-,TGTGCCAGTTCCCGGGGGGCCGCGGGAAGCAATCAGCCCCAGCATTTT,CASSRGAAGSNQPQHF
-,TRBJ1-2,TRBV7-9,-,TGTGCCAGCAGCTTATCGGTAGACTATGGCTACACCTTC,CASSLSVDYGYTF
-,TRBJ1-2,TRBV12-3/TRBV12-4,-,TGTGCCAGCAGGGGGGGGGTGTCCGGCTACACCTTC,CASRGGVSGYTF
-,TRBJ2-1,TRBV7-2,-,TGTGCCTCCCAACCATGGGACAATCGGGATGAGCAGTTCTTC,CASQPWDNRDEQFF
TRBD1,TRBJ2-7,TRBV18,-,TGTGCCAGCTCACCATTGCGCAGGGGGTCGGACGAGCAGTACTTC,CASSPLRRGSDEQYF
TRBD2,TRBJ2-5,TRBV6-2/TRBV6-3,-,TGTGCCAGCAGTTACGCCCCGGGACGGGAGGACCAAGAGACCCAGTACTTC,CASSYAPGREDQETQYF
-,TRBJ2-3,TRBV7-2,-,TGTGCCAGCAGCCCCAACGGTGCAGATACGCAGTATTTT,CASSPNGADTQYF
TRBD2,TRBJ2-3,TRBV9,once,TGTGCCAGCAGCGCCTCGACAGGTCCGGAGCGGGAGGTGAGGGCAGATACGCAGTATTTT,CASSASTGPEREVRADTQYF
TRBD2,TRBJ2-5,TRBV5-6,-,TGTGCCAGCAGCGCCCAAGCGGGACTCCAAGAGACCCAGTACTTC,CASSAQAGLQETQYF
TRBD1,TRBJ2-7,TRBV7-7,-,TGTGCTAGCAGGGAACCGGACAGGGGAGCCTACGAGCAGTACTTC,CASREPDRGAYEQYF